This T cell receptor (beta chain) was profiled in a study of T cell responses to AZD1222 COVID-19 vaccine. In regard to this clone: The antigen is unknown.

Study observations and caveats: Mapped onto spike, vaccine-associated CD4 TCRs spanned it and were dominant at 160-218 and 743-854. At study baseline, merely five or six AZD1222 recipients were seropositive. A reported finding is that nearly half of spike-specific TCRs target unmutated variant regions. The donor cohort was predominantly white British with a female majority, and clonal diversity may have been underestimated.

The assay was immunoSEQ multiplex PCR, and TCRdb's table has in-frame clones only and misses some. There are about 100,000 clones in the sample; 90% occur only once, and 1.3% lies in the top ten. This specimen was peripheral blood, taken on day 0 of AZD1222 vaccination. The receptor comes from an adult in good health.

The CDR3 bases are TGTGCCAGCAGTCTCCAGGGTATCTACGAGCAGTACTTC. As protein: CASSLQGIYEQYF. V and J are TRBV28 and TRBJ2-7; D perhaps matches TRBD1 (5 bases). CDR3 length equals 13 residues. CDR1 is MDHEN and CDR2 is SYDVKM in the germline V gene. Trimming removed 5 bases from V and 3 bases from J, with 11 bases in between.